This TCR beta chain was sequenced in a study of shared clonotypes between healthy human individuals. Deep-level running was used for the assay. Splitting of each subset's genomic DNA was done evenly across several immunoSEQ plates. Replicate sorted-subset PCRs were loaded with approximately 200 ng DNA, 30,000 to 35,000 T cell genomes. Profiled with immunoSEQ multiplex PCR; TCRdb holds only in-frame clones, not every one. The repertoire has some 2.1 million clones, 85% to 95% of them found once; the top ten carry approximately 1.2%. Germline values: CDR1 SGHRS, CDR2 YFSETQ. The CDR3 is made up of 15 amino acids. The V and J ends lost 3 bases and 4 bases, in that order; junction bases with no gene match: 3. Naive CD8 isolation took CD45RO-negative cells positively selected for CCR7 and excluded terminally differentiated effector memory CD45RA+ cells.

The J gene is TRBJ2-2, the V gene TRBV5-1; TRBD1 matches 10 bases. Sequencing was done on a sample of naive CD8+ T cells sorted from blood. The TCR sequence derives from a young man in good health. Here the CDR3 reads CASSSTGGSTGELFF. Here the CDR3 DNA reads TGCGCCAGCAGCTCGACAGGGGGCTCCACCGGGGAGCTGTTTTTT.